What follows is one T cell receptor beta chain and its context. Antigen unknown. This specimen comes from a study of CD8 T cells in ankylosing spondylitis. Study results and limitations: It was reported that disease-linked clones were significantly enriched in matched ankylosing spondylitis synovial fluid. Past studies reported some motif variants in reactive arthritis synovial fluid and blood. Typical of ankylosing spondylitis blood, it appeared, was a TCR beta motif of eight highly homologous variants.

Germline V gene lookup returns CDR1 SGHDT and CDR2 YYEEEE. The CDR3 contains 18 residues. J gave up 4 bases and V 4 bases, and 13 bases lay outside the gene matches. Libraries for TCR beta were made by quantitative 5'-RACE with molecular barcodes. TCRdb reanalysed the 5' RACE reads using MiXCR and keeps one entry per CDR3 protein. The repertoire includes 500,000 to 550,000 distinct CDR3 sequences, about 13% of them detected once, and around 7% sits in the top ten. This chain joins TRBV5-6 and TRBJ2-1, with 11 bases matching TRBD2. This receptor was taken from a male donor with ankylosing spondylitis. Sequencing used blood, either unsorted or a sorted T cell fraction (not recorded which). The CDR3 region has the DNA TGTGCCAGCAGCGTAGCGGGAGGGGATCTTTTTTGGTACAATGAGCAGTTCTTC. Translating gives CASSVAGGDLFWYNEQFF. Full variable domain (rest looked up from reference TRBV5-6 and TRBJ2-1): DAGVTQSPTHLIKTRGQQVTLRCSPKSGHDTVSWYQQALGQGPQFIFQYYEEEERQRGNFPDRFSGHQFPNYSSELNVNALLLGDSALYLCASSVAGGDLFWYNEQFFGPGTRLTVL.